Presented here are 5 T cell receptor beta chains from one specimen sequenced in a study of shared clonotypes between healthy human individuals. TCRdb's copy holds only in-frame clones and misses some; the assay was immunoSEQ multiplex PCR. The sample records about 470,000 clones, roughly 80% being singletons. Material: PBMCs. Source of these receptors: a woman in her forties in good health. Some clones in this sample may be carry-over from other donors' samples.

V is TRBV7-8 and J is TRBJ2-6, with D hard to call. V was pared by 6 bases and J by 0 bases, with 15 bases between. This CDR3 is built from 17 residues. The germline V gene encodes CDR1 SGHVS and CDR2 FQNEAQ. CDR3 loop: CASRLRRTVSGANVLTF. CDR3 bases: TGTGCCAGCAGATTACGAAGGACCGTCTCTGGGGCCAACGTCCTGACTTTC.

This chain connects TRBV11-1 to TRBJ2-5; 12 nucleotides match TRBD1. Per germline, CDR1 SGHAT and CDR2 FQDESV (reference sequence). This CDR3 is built from 15 residues. V lost 6 bases and J lost 5; bases outside the gene matches: 7. The CDR3 nucleotides are TGTGCCAGCAGGTCCGGGACAGGGGGCCTGGAGACCCAGTACTTC. Residues: CASRSGTGGLETQYF.

The rearrangement uses TRBV11-2 and TRBJ2-7, with a weak D call TRBD1 (6 bases). This CDR3 contains 15 residues. Trimming left V 2 bases short and J 0 bases short, with 11 bases between. Per germline, CDR1 SGHAT and CDR2 FQNNGV. DNA for the CDR3: TGTGCCAGCAGCTTACAGGGGCCGAGCTCCTACGAGCAGTACTTC. Encoded protein: CASSLQGPSSYEQYF.

The chain employs TRBV30 and TRBJ2-1, with 7 bases aligning to TRBD2. The CDR3 runs to 15 residues. The V gene end was trimmed by 5 bases and the J gene end by 5 bases; junction bases not matched to a gene: 12. From germline, CDR1 is GTSNPN and CDR2 SVGIG (reference sequence). The CDR3 protein is CAWERWGGSNNEQFF. The DNA for the CDR3 is TGTGCCTGGGAAAGGTGGGGGGGGAGTAACAATGAGCAGTTCTTC.

The chain joins TRBV5-1 to TRBJ2-7; D gene unclear. The CDR3 totals 13 residues. Trimming removed 4 bases at V and 7 bases at J, with 15 bases between. Germline-derived CDR1 and CDR2 are SGHRS and YFSETQ. The DNA for the CDR3 is TGCGCCAGCAGCGATGGAAGGTCGTGGGAGCAGTACTTC. Protein sequence: CASSDGRSWEQYF.